One and the same sample provided the 11 T cell receptor beta chains below, sequenced in a study of cytomegalovirus exposure and HLA in healthy donors. Assay used: immunoSEQ multiplex PCR; TCRdb lists only in-frame clones, some missing. The top ten clones hold roughly 1.5% of a sample with about 180,000 clones, approximately 87% of them seen once. Material: PBMCs. These receptors came from a woman under 40 in good health and CMV-seronegative.

The V call is TRBV11-3, the J call TRBJ2-2, with D possibly being TRBD2 (5 bases). The CDR3 is 14 amino acids. V was trimmed by 3 bases and J by 4 bases, leaving 9 bases between them. Germline values: CDR1 SGHNT, CDR2 YENEEA. CDR3 sequence (DNA): TGTGCCAGCAGCTTCGCTAGCTCCACCGGGGAGCTGTTTTTT. It translates to CASSFASSTGELFF. The whole variable domain, remainder taken from reference TRBV11-3 and TRBJ2-2, is EAGVVQSPRYKIIEKKQPVAFWCNPISGHNTLYWYLQNLGQGPELLIRYENEEAVDDSQLPKDRFSAERLKGVDSTLKIQPAELGDSAVYLCASSFASSTGELFFGEGSRLTVL.

This chain joins TRBV2 and TRBJ1-5, with 7 positions matching TRBD1. The germline CDR1 and CDR2 sequences are SNHLY and FYNNEI. V dropped 5 bases and J dropped 0; count of bases not matched to a gene: 7. CDR3 size: 16 residues. The CDR3: CASSFGTDDSNQPQHF. In DNA form, the CDR3 reads TGTGCCAGCAGTTTTGGGACAGATGATAGCAATCAGCCCCAGCATTTT.

The V call is TRBV29-1, the J call TRBJ2-6; the match to TRBD1 covers 9 bases. Germline CDR1 and CDR2: SQVTM and ANQGSEA. Trimming removed 1 base from V and 0 bases from J; junction bases left unmatched: 7. The CDR3 loop spans 18 amino acids. The CDR3 DNA follows: TGCAGCGTTGAAGTGGACGGGACAGGGTTCTCTGGGGCCAACGTCCTGACTTTC. Translating gives CSVEVDGTGFSGANVLTF.

The V and J genes are TRBV27 and TRBJ2-7; 9 nucleotides align to TRBD2. J lost 3 bases, V lost 6 bases, and 9 bases had no gene match. Germline-derived CDR1 and CDR2 are MNHEY and SMNVEV (reference sequence). CDR3 length equals 15 residues. CDR3 sequence reads: CASSHSGGTFYEQYF. CDR3 coding DNA: TGTGCCAGCAGCCATAGCGGGGGCACCTTCTACGAGCAGTACTTC.

The rearrangement links TRBV11-2 to TRBJ1-6; weak D call: TRBD1 (5 bases). CDR1 and CDR2 from the germline V gene are SGHAT and FQNNGV. V was pared by 5 bases and J by 10 bases, with 27 bases between. The CDR3 spans 18 residues. The CDR3 protein is CASSGALGPNYLRSPLHF. Here the CDR3 DNA reads TGTGCCAGCAGCGGGGCCTTAGGGCCTAACTATCTACGGTCACCCCTCCACTTT.

This rearrangement joins TRBV7-6 to TRBJ2-1, with a tentative D call TRBD2 (6 bases). V dropped 5 bases and J dropped 8 bases, with 7 bases sitting between them. There are 11 residues in the CDR3. The germline V gene encodes CDR1 SGHVS and CDR2 FNYEAQ. This CDR3 is CASSGGYEQFF. In nucleotides, the CDR3 is TGTGCCAGCAGCGGGGGGTATGAGCAGTTCTTC.

This clone was detected once. The chain joins TRBV2 to TRBJ1-1, with D possibly matching TRBD1 (6 bases). Germline CDR1 SNHLY, CDR2 FYNNEI. V was pared by 6 bases and J by 0 bases, with 11 bases between. The CDR3 runs 14 residues. The CDR3: CASSQQGLNTEAFF. The DNA of the CDR3 is TGTGCCAGCAGCCAGCAGGGGCTGAACACTGAAGCTTTCTTT.

The V and J genes are TRBV5-1 and TRBJ1-3, with TRBD1 as a possible D gene (6 bases). V was shortened by 3 bases and J by 1 base, with 14 bases between the two germline ends. The CDR3 is 16 amino acids. CDR1 SGHRS and CDR2 YFSETQ come from the germline V gene. CDR3 sequence (DNA): TGCGCCAGCAGCTACGGACAGCCAGGGTCTGGAAACACCATATATTTT. As protein: CASSYGQPGSGNTIYF.

CDR3 loop: CASSLAGLASYEQYF. The CDR3, as DNA: TGTGCCAGCTCACTAGCGGGCTTAGCGTCCTACGAGCAGTACTTC. The rearrangement joins TRBV18 to TRBJ2-7; 7 positions agree with TRBD2. The CDR3 spans 15 residues. Germline V gene data show CDR1 as KGHSH and CDR2 as LQKENI. V lost 4 bases to trimming and J lost 1 base; unmatched junction nucleotides: 7.

The chain combines TRBV4-1 with TRBJ2-4, with 11 positions matching TRBD2. The germline V gene has CDR1 MGHRA and CDR2 YSYEKL. CDR3 length: 21 residues. The V and J ends lost 3 bases and 0 bases, in that order; junction bases with no gene match: 16. DNA for the CDR3: TGCGCCAGCAGCCAGGTACTAGCGGGGGTCCCAGATACTATAGCCAAAAACATTCAGTACTTC. Protein sequence: CASSQVLAGVPDTIAKNIQYF.

The chain couples TRBV27 to TRBJ2-5, with 7 nucleotides matching TRBD2. Germline V gives CDR1 MNHEY, CDR2 SMNVEV (reference sequence). With 3 bases clipped from V and 2 bases from J, the junction kept 6 bases outside the gene matches. The CDR3 is made up of 15 amino acids. The CDR3 coding sequence is TGTGCCAGCAGTTTGGGGGGAGGGACTCAAGAGACCCAGTACTTC. The encoded protein is CASSLGGGTQETQYF.